The present T cell receptor (beta chain) was sequenced within a study of blood T cell repertoires in COVID-19. On the study more broadly: The origin of the acute and convalescent COVID-19 samples was the United States, Italy and Spain. PBMCs, B-cell-depleted T cells, or T cells provided the cDNA or gDNA that made up the material.

Germline V gives CDR1 SGHAT, CDR2 FQNNGV. CDR3 length equals 16 residues. The junction had 5 bases not matched to a gene; V was cut back by 1 base and J by 1 base. Original processing notes: Amplification of reference gene primers provided the estimated nucleated cell counts. The method was immunoSEQ multiplex PCR; TCRdb's version includes in-frame clones alone and lacks a portion of them. Clone size and V and J calls were adopted from that table, with D and trimming inferred from the DNA. Counted here are roughly 140,000 clones, under 90% occurring once; the ten biggest clones make up 7% to 10%. The chain carries TRBV11-2 and TRBJ2-5, with 8 bases identical to TRBD1. The receptor comes from a human donor in a cohort sampled during active COVID-19. Sequencing was done on a sample of peripheral blood. The CDR3 DNA reads TGTGCCAGCAGCTTAGTTGGGACAGGCCCCCAAGAGACCCAGTACTTC. Amino acid sequence: CASSLVGTGPQETQYF.